This T cell receptor (beta chain) was profiled in a study of quantifying T cell responses using KT2 cells. Study information: TCR alpha and beta constant-region primers primed reverse transcription of RNA. Estimated efficiency of the T4 ligation step was above 8.5% under optimum conditions. A predetermined fluorescence threshold ended the second PCR, run as a qPCR.

Germline V CDR1 and CDR2: MGHRA, YSYEKL. The CDR3 has 16 residues. V lost 1 base and J 0 bases, leaving 11 bases between the germline ends. Overall study findings and caveats: At about one KT2 cell per 100,000 PBMC, KT2 sequences were still detected.

Known numbers of the T cell clone KT2 were added to PBMC. This clonotype was observed a few times. Its antigen is unidentified. An oligo carrying a UMI was ligated to the cDNA 3' end. An equimolar mix of RC1.1 and RC1.2 primed the beta chain across TRBC1 and TRBC2. A single record per CDR3 protein comes from TCRdb applying MiXCR to the UMI-ligation and nested PCR reads. The data show 25,000 to 35,000 distinct CDR3 sequences, 7.3% seen once. This sequence was found in a human donor. The chain carries TRBV4-1 and TRBJ2-3; D is uncertain. Sequences were obtained from PBMCs spiked with cells of the T cell clone KT2. In nucleotides, the CDR3 is TGCGCCAGCAGCCAAGTGAACCTCATCAGCACAGATACGCAGTATTTT. Translation gives CASSQVNLISTDTQYF.